A single sample gave rise to the 27 T cell receptor beta chains below, sequenced in a study of shared clonotypes between healthy human individuals. Terminally differentiated effector memory CD45RA+ cells were excluded from the naive CD8 cells, which were CD45RO-negative and positively selected for CCR7. Clones were read by immunoSEQ multiplex PCR, and TCRdb kept only the in-frame ones, dropping some. The sample has about 2.2 million clones; about 93% are singletons. The material sequenced was naive CD8+ T cells from PBMCs. All receptors derive from a man aged 18 to 30 in good health. Some clones in this sample may be carry-over from other donors' samples.

This clone was seen a handful of times. The chain uses TRBV13 and TRBJ2-3; no firm D call. V was trimmed by 4 bases and J by 2 bases, leaving 1 base between them. CDR3 length: 11 amino acids. Germline assignment: CDR1 PRHDT and CDR2 FYEKMQ (reference sequence). As DNA, the CDR3 is TGTGCCAGCAGCTCCACAGATACGCAGTATTTT. Protein sequence: CASSSTDTQYF. Supplemented by reference TRBV13 and TRBJ2-3, the full variable domain reads AAGVIQSPRHLIKEKRETATLKCYPIPRHDTVYWYQQGPGQDPQFLISFYEKMQSDKGSIPDRFSAQQFSDYHSELNMSSLELGDSALYFCASSSTDTQYFGPGTRLTVL.

This clone was counted between two and nine times. This chain links TRBV18 with TRBJ1-1; tentatively, D is TRBD1 (5 bases). The CDR3 is made up of 16 amino acids. V was trimmed by 6 bases and J by 5 bases, leaving 22 bases between them. The germline CDR1 and CDR2 sequences are KGHSH and LQKENI. The CDR3 coding sequence is TGTGCCAGCTCTCTCACTCTCCAGGGATGGGGGACTGAAGCTTTCTTT. Translating it yields CASSLTLQGWGTEAFF.

This sequence joins TRBV6-5 and TRBJ1-5, with D tentatively TRBD1 (6 bases). V dropped 4 bases and J dropped 2 bases, with 12 bases sitting between them. Germline values: CDR1 MNHEY, CDR2 SVGAGI. This CDR3 comprises 15 residues. CDR3 sequence (DNA): TGTGCCAGCAGTTCCCTACAGGGCGGCAATCAGCCCCAGCATTTT. Protein: CASSSLQGGNQPQHF.

The chain uses TRBV5-1 and TRBJ2-2; no definite D call. Trimming removed 0 bases from V and 4 bases from J, with 4 bases in between. This CDR3 has 13 amino acids. CDR1 and CDR2 (germline): SGHRS, YFSETQ. CDR3 amino acids: CASSLEFTGELFF. The DNA of the CDR3 is TGCGCCAGCAGCTTGGAATTCACCGGGGAGCTGTTTTTT.

The genes are TRBV5-6 and TRBJ2-1; 8 bases are a match to TRBD2. Trimming cost V 0 bases and J 6 bases; bases outside gene matches: 8. CDR3 length: 16 residues. Per the germline V gene, CDR1 is SGHDT and CDR2 is YYEEEE. The CDR3 nucleotides are TGTGCCAGCAGCTTGGATACGGGAGGGCGGGGCAATGAGCAGTTCTTC. Its protein is CASSLDTGGRGNEQFF.

Concerning this clone: This CDR3 is also generated by other DNA sequences in the sample. The chain couples TRBV5-1 to TRBJ1-1, with D perhaps matching TRBD1 (6 bases). This CDR3 comprises 14 residues. V gave up 0 bases and J gave up 1 base, with 7 bases separating them. Germline V gene data show CDR1 as SGHRS and CDR2 as YFSETQ. The CDR3 DNA sequence: TGCGCCAGCAGCTTGGGGACAGCGAACACTGAAGCTTTCTTT. Protein: CASSLGTANTEAFF.

The chain links TRBV7-3 to TRBJ2-3; D uncertain. The CDR3 has 15 residues. Trimming left V 2 bases short and J 2 bases short, with 11 bases between. CDR1 and CDR2 (germline): SGHTA, FQGTGA. The CDR3: CASSLGTFVTDTQYF. CDR3 nucleotides: TGTGCCAGCAGCTTAGGCACTTTCGTCACAGATACGCAGTATTTT. Filled out from reference TRBV7-3 and TRBJ2-3, the complete variable domain reads GAGVSQTPSNKVTEKGKYVELRCDPISGHTALYWYRQSLGQGPEFLIYFQGTGAADDSGLPNDRFFAVRPEGSVSTLKIQRTERGDSAVYLCASSLGTFVTDTQYFGPGTRLTVL.

This chain connects TRBV10-3 to TRBJ2-3, with a weak D call TRBD1 (5 bases). From germline, CDR1 is ENHRY and CDR2 SYGVKD. Trimming removed 3 bases from V and 3 bases from J, with 16 bases in between. This CDR3 region has 16 residues. This CDR3 reads CAISDVRQGRTDTQYF. The CDR3 nucleotides are TGTGCCATCAGTGACGTCCGCCAGGGCCGGACAGATACGCAGTATTTT.

The sample holds one count of this clone. The chain carries TRBV19 and TRBJ2-7, with a possible D match to TRBD1 (6 bases). The V gene's germline CDR1 is LNHDA and CDR2 SQIVND (reference sequence). The CDR3 totals 14 residues. V lost 7 bases and J lost 2, with 15 bases in between. The CDR3 DNA reads TGTGCCAGTAAAAACCGGGACACCACCTACGAGCAGTACTTC. Amino acid sequence: CASKNRDTTYEQYF.

The genes are TRBV10-3 and TRBJ2-1; the match to TRBD1 covers 8 bases. J lost 6 bases, V lost 6 bases, and 7 bases had no gene match. The length of the CDR3 is 14 residues. Per germline, CDR1 ENHRY and CDR2 SYGVKD. The CDR3 protein is CAISWTGSSNEQFF. The CDR3, as DNA: TGTGCCATCAGCTGGACAGGGTCCAGCAATGAGCAGTTCTTC.

The J gene is TRBJ2-3, the V gene TRBV7-9; the D gene is possibly TRBD1 (5 bases). CDR3 length equals 15 residues. V lost 2 bases and J lost 2, with 11 bases in between. CDR1 is SEHNR and CDR2 is FQNEAQ in the germline V gene (reference sequence). In DNA form, the CDR3 reads TGTGCCAGCAGCTTAAAGGGGTCCCCCACAGATACGCAGTATTTT. It specifies CASSLKGSPTDTQYF.

This chain links TRBV18 with TRBJ2-3; 9 positions agree with TRBD2. The CDR3 runs to 16 residues. CDR1 and CDR2 from the germline V gene are KGHSH and LQKENI. With V trimmed by 3 bases and J by 5 bases, 9 bases remained unmatched. This CDR3 is CASSPYSGSDGDTQYF. The CDR3 region has the DNA TGTGCCAGCTCACCTTATAGCGGGAGCGACGGAGATACGCAGTATTTT. Complete variable domain (other parts from reference TRBV18 and TRBJ2-3): NAGVMQNPRHLVRRRGQEARLRCSPMKGHSHVYWYRQLPEEGLKFMVYLQKENIIDESGMPKERFSAEFPKEGPSILRIQQVVRGDSAAYFCASSPYSGSDGDTQYFGPGTRLTVL.

The V and J genes are TRBV4-1 and TRBJ2-7, with 7 bases that match TRBD2. The V gene end was trimmed by 1 base and the J gene end by 2 bases; junction bases not matched to a gene: 5. In germline, CDR1 is MGHRA, CDR2 YSYEKL. CDR3 size: 15 residues. CDR3 residues: CASSQGRTSTYEQYF. The CDR3, as DNA: TGCGCCAGCAGCCAAGGCAGGACTAGTACCTACGAGCAGTACTTC.

This clone appeared a single time. The chain is built from TRBV11-1 and TRBJ1-1; D is unresolved. Trimming removed 5 bases at V and 11 bases at J, with 12 bases between. The germline V gene has CDR1 SGHAT and CDR2 FQDESV (reference sequence). The CDR3 sequence is 11 residues long. The CDR3 spells CASSQDYWAFF. The CDR3, as DNA: TGTGCCAGCAGCCAGGACTATTGGGCTTTCTTT. The full variable domain, in which reference TRBV11-1 and TRBJ1-1 provide the parts outside the CDR3, is EAEVAQSPRYKITEKSQAVAFWCDPISGHATLYWYRQILGQGPELLVQFQDESVVDDSQLPKDRFSAERLKGVDSTLKIQPAELGDSAMYLCASSQDYWAFFGQGTRLTVV.

The gene calls are TRBV7-9 and TRBJ2-3, with 9 positions matching TRBD2. CDR3 length equals 14 residues. Looked up from germline, CDR1 is SEHNR and CDR2 is FQNEAQ (reference sequence). V was clipped by 6 bases and J by 6 bases; unmatched bases: 7. The CDR3 nucleotides read TGTGCCAGCAGGGATGGCGGGAGGGTGGATACGCAGTATTTT. Amino acid sequence: CASRDGGRVDTQYF.

Remarks on this clone: Germline and junction disagree at one end, which may indicate a read error. The chain is built from TRBV28 and TRBJ1-2, with D possibly matching TRBD1 (6 bases). CDR3 length: 12 amino acids. CDR1 is MDHEN and CDR2 is SYDVKM in the germline V gene. The CDR3 region has the DNA TGTGCCAGCAGTTTACGCACAGTAGGGGGGCACTTC. Translating gives CASSLRTVGGHF.

The gene calls are TRBV15 and TRBJ2-1; 9 bases line up with TRBD2. Germline trimming cut 3 bases from V and 3 bases from J; bases unmatched to any gene: 3. From germline, CDR1 is LNHNV and CDR2 YYDKDF (reference sequence). CDR3 size: 15 residues. CDR3 DNA: TGTGCCACCAGCAGGACTAGCGGACACTACAATGAGCAGTTCTTC. It yields the protein CATSRTSGHYNEQFF.

The rearrangement joins TRBV20-1 to TRBJ1-1; D remains ambiguous. The CDR3 length is 9 residues. Germline loops: CDR1 DFQATT, CDR2 SNEGSKA (reference sequence). In DNA, the CDR3 is TGCAGACCGAACACTGAAGCTTTCTTT. It translates to CRPNTEAFF.

V gene TRBV29-1 combines with J gene TRBJ2-7; TRBD1 or TRBD2 may be the D gene (7 bases each). The V gene's germline CDR1 is SQVTM and CDR2 ANQGSEA. Trimming took off 4 bases at V and 3 bases at J, with 13 bases between the two ends. This CDR3 spans 13 amino acids. CDR3 DNA: TGCAGCGTTGGGCAGGGGGGGATCTACGAGCAGTACTTC. This codes for CSVGQGGIYEQYF.

The V call is TRBV27, the J call TRBJ1-1; D is unclear. CDR3 length: 16 residues. With 2 bases removed from V and 0 bases from J, the gap between germline ends came to 13 bases. The germline gives CDR1 MNHEY, CDR2 SMNVEV (reference sequence). The CDR3 sequence is CASSLTYERVNTEAFF. CDR3 nucleotides: TGTGCCAGCAGTTTAACGTACGAGAGGGTGAACACTGAAGCTTTCTTT.

As to this clone: At one end, the junction sequence differs from germline, possibly due to a read error. This chain's CDR3 is CASSLGGPSYDYTF. In nucleotides, the CDR3 is TGTGCCAGCAGTTTAGGAGGGCCGTCCTATGACTACACCTTC. V is TRBV27 and J is TRBJ1-2; D unclear. Germline CDR1 and CDR2: MNHEY and SMNVEV (reference sequence). The CDR3 sequence is 14 residues long.

The rearrangement links TRBV7-6 to TRBJ2-3; the D is unclear. In germline, CDR1 is SGHVS, CDR2 FNYEAQ. V was trimmed by 3 bases and J by 0 bases, leaving 10 bases between them. The CDR3 is 15 residues long. The CDR3 sequence is CASSFGELSTDTQYF. The CDR3 nucleotides are TGTGCCAGCAGCTTTGGGGAACTGAGCACAGATACGCAGTATTTT.

The chain has TRBV28 and TRBJ2-1; TRBD1 matches at 9 bases. With V trimmed by 6 bases and J by 3 bases, 9 bases remained unmatched. This CDR3 comprises 16 residues. Germline CDR1 and CDR2: MDHEN and SYDVKM. Written as DNA, the CDR3 is TGTGCCAGCAGATACTCCGGGACAGGGAGCTACAATGAGCAGTTCTTC. Translation gives CASRYSGTGSYNEQFF. Drawing the rest from reference TRBV28 and TRBJ2-1, the complete variable domain is DVKVTQSSRYLVKRTGEKVFLECVQDMDHENMFWYRQDPGLGLRLIYFSYDVKMKEKGDIPEGYSVSREKKERFSLILESASTNQTSMYLCASRYSGTGSYNEQFFGPGTRLTVL.

Notes on this clone: Other DNA sequences within the sample encode an identical CDR3. The chain links TRBV28 to TRBJ2-1; D is ambiguous. Trimming pared 2 bases from V and 0 bases from J, leaving 8 bases between. The CDR3 consists of 15 residues. Germline V gene lookup returns CDR1 MDHEN and CDR2 SYDVKM. The CDR3 reads CASSLGLSSYNEQFF. Here the CDR3 DNA reads TGTGCCAGCAGTTTAGGCCTGAGCTCCTACAATGAGCAGTTCTTC.

This chain joins TRBV5-1 and TRBJ1-4, with a tentative D call TRBD1 (6 bases). The CDR3 runs to 17 residues. The germline V and J ends were trimmed by 2 bases and 3 bases, with 17 bases remaining between them. Germline lookup yields CDR1 SGHRS and CDR2 YFSETQ. The CDR3 sequence: CASSFSPPGHPNEKLFF. Written as DNA, the CDR3 is TGCGCCAGCAGCTTTTCCCCCCCGGGACACCCTAATGAAAAACTGTTTTTT.

This clone was recorded a few times. CDR3 in amino acids: CASRPREVPGELFF. The CDR3 region has the DNA TGTGCCAGTAGGCCGAGGGAGGTCCCCGGGGAGCTGTTTTTT. The V gene is TRBV19, the J gene TRBJ2-2; D perhaps matches TRBD2 (6 bases). The CDR3 runs to 14 residues. CDR1 and CDR2 (germline): LNHDA, SQIVND (reference sequence). The V gene lost 6 bases and the J gene lost 6 bases, with 14 bases spanning the gap.

The chain is built from TRBV6-5 and TRBJ2-3; D is possibly TRBD2 (6 bases). The germline V and J ends were trimmed by 1 base and 1 base, with 9 bases remaining between them. The germline gives CDR1 MNHEY, CDR2 SVGAGI. This CDR3 has 15 residues. CDR3 sequence reads: CASSYLPSGTDTQYF. For the CDR3, the DNA is TGTGCCAGCAGTTACTTGCCTAGCGGCACAGATACGCAGTATTTT.